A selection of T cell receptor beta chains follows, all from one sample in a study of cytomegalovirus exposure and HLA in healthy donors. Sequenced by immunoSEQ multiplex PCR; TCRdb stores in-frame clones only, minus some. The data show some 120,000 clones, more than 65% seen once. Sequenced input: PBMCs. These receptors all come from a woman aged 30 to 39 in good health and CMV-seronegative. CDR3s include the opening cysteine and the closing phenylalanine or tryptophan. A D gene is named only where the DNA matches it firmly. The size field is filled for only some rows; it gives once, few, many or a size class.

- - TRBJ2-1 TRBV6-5 TGTGCCAGCAGTACGCTGGACAGTGGATTCGGTGAGCAGTTCTTC CASSTLDSGFGEQFF
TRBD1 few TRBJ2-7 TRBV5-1 TGCGCCAGCAGCTTGTCCTTGGGACAGGGAAGTTCTTTC CASSLSLGQGSSF
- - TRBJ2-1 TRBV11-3 TGTGCCAGCAGCCGTCGCGGGGATGAGCAGTTCTTC CASSRRGDEQFF
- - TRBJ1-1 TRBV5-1 TGCGCCAGCAGCTCCTCGCGGGGCGGCACTGAAGCTTTCTTT CASSSSRGGTEAFF
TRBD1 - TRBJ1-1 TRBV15 TGTGCCACCAGCAGCACTTTTTGGGGACAGGAGAACACTGAAGCTTTCTTT CATSSTFWGQENTEAFF
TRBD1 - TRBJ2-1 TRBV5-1 TGCGCCAGCAGCTTGGAGGGTAGTAGGACAGGAGAGCAGTTCTTC CASSLEGSRTGEQFF
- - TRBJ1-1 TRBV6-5 TGTGCCAGCAGTTTCCTATTGAACACTGAAGCTTTCTTT CASSFLLNTEAFF
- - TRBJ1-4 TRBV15 TGTGCCACCAGCAGTGGGGACCGGGGGGGAACTAATGAAAAACTGTTTTTT CATSSGDRGGTNEKLFF
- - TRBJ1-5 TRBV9 TGTGCCAGCAGTGAATACGGGGGGAATCAGCCCCAGCATTTT CASSEYGGNQPQHF
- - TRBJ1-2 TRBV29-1 TGCAGCGTTGGGGGCGGGAGTGAGTTTTACACCTTC CSVGGGSEFYTF
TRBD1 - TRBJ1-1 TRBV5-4 TGTGCCAGCAGCTTCCCCGGGACAGGGAACACTGAAGCTTTCTTT CASSFPGTGNTEAFF
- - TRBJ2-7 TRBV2 TGTGCCAGCAGCGATAGTCCCTACGAGCAGTACTTC CASSDSPYEQYF
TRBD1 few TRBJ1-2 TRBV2 TGTGCCAGCAGTGCCGGGGACAGGTCTTATGGCTACACCTTC CASSAGDRSYGYTF
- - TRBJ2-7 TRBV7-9 TGTGCCAGCAGAGAAGCCCTGGGGGCCGAGCAGTACTTC CASREALGAEQYF
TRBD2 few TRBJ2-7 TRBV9 TGTGCCAGCAGCGTAGTACCCGGGGGGACTGCCCCCTACGAGCAGTACTTC CASSVVPGGTAPYEQYF
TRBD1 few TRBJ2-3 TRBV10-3 TGTGCCACGGGACAGAACACAGATACGCAGTATTTT CATGQNTDTQYF
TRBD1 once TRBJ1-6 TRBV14 TGTGCCAGCAGCCAAGGGACAGGGGCAAATTCACCCCTCCACTTT CASSQGTGANSPLHF
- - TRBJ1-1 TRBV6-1 TGTGCCAGCAGTGAAAGGGGCCACCACACTGAAGCTTTCTTT CASSERGHHTEAFF
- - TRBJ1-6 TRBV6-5 TGTGCCAGCAGTGGAGGGGTCTCCTATAATTCACCCCTCCACTTT CASSGGVSYNSPLHF
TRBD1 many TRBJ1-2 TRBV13 TGTGCCAGCAGCCTGGGACAGGGGGACTATGGCTACACCTTC CASSLGQGDYGYTF
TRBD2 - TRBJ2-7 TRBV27 TGTGCCAGCAGCCCATATAGCGGGGGGAGGCGAGAGCAGTACTTC CASSPYSGGRREQYF
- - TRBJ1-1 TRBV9 TGTGCCAGCAGCGTCGGACAGATCACTGAAGCTTTCTTT CASSVGQITEAFF
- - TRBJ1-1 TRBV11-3 TGTGCCAGCAGCCGGGAGGCTGAAGCTTTCTTT CASSREAEAFF
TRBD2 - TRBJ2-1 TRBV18 TGTGCCAGCTCACCACGGCGGGGGGGTTTGAATGAGCAGTTCTTC CASSPRRGGLNEQFF
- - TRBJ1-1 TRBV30 TGTGCCTGGAGTGTACAGGTTGGACGTCCTGAAGCTTTCTTT CAWSVQVGRPEAFF
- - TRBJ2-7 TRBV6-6 TGTGCCAGCAGTTACTCGGCAGACTACGAGCAGTACTTC CASSYSADYEQYF
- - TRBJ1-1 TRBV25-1 TGTGCCAGCAGTGAGGGCGGGGTTCCAGGTAACACTGAAGCTTTCTTT CASSEGGVPGNTEAFF
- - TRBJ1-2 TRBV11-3 TGTGCCAGCAGCTGGGGCGGGAGCGCTAACTATGGCTACACCTTC CASSWGGSANYGYTF
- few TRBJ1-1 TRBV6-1 TGTGCCAGCAGTGAAAGATCCCCTGGGGGGAGCACTGAAGCTTTCTTT CASSERSPGGSTEAFF
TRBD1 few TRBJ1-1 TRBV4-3 TGCGCCAGCAGCCACCGACAGGGGGCAGGGACTGAAGCTTTCTTT CASSHRQGAGTEAFF
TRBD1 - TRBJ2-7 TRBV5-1 TGCGCCAGCAGTTCGGACAGGCCACCCTACGAGCAGTACTTC CASSSDRPPYEQYF
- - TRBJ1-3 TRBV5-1 TGCGCCAGCACCACCGGGAGCTCTGGAAACACCATATATTTT CASTTGSSGNTIYF
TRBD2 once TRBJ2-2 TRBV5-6 TGTGCCAGCAGCTTCACTAGCGGAGCCGGGGAGCTGTTTTTT CASSFTSGAGELFF
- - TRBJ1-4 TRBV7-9 TGTTCCAGCAGATTCAGTGATGAAAAACTGTTTTTT CSSRFSDEKLFF
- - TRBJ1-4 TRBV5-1 TGCGCCAGCAGCTCAGGGACGGGAGGAGAAAAACTGTTTTTT CASSSGTGGEKLFF
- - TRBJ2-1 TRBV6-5 TGTGCCAGCAGTTACTCCCGGACAGCGTGGAATGAGCAGTTCTTC CASSYSRTAWNEQFF
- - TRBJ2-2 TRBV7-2 TGTGCCAGCAGCTTAAGGCCAGGGGACACCGGGGAGCTGTTTTTT CASSLRPGDTGELFF
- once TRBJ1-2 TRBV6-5 TGTGCCAGCAGGACGGGGATCATAGAAGGCTACACCTTC CASRTGIIEGYTF
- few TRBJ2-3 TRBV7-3 TGTGCCAGCAGCTCCCAGGGAGGTACGCAGTATTTT CASSSQGGTQYF
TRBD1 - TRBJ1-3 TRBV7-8 TGTGCCAGCAGCTTAGACTCTCAGGGGGCGCCTGGAAACACCATATATTTT CASSLDSQGAPGNTIYF
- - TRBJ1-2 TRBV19 TGTGCCAGTAGCCCAGGAGGGATGGACTATGGCTACACCTTC CASSPGGMDYGYTF
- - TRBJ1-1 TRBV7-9 TGTGCCAGCAGCCTCGCCCGCGGGAACACTGAAGCTTTCTTT CASSLARGNTEAFF